This T cell receptor beta chain was obtained from a study of blood T cell repertoires in COVID-19 (dated by TCRdb to the early 2020s). The study in broad terms: Samples covering the acute and convalescent phases of COVID-19 were provided by collaborators in the United States, Italy and Spain. Where available, HLA class I and class II types were obtained from metadata supplied by the sample provider rather than from assay-based typing. Deeply sampled blood TCRbeta repertoires from subjects exposed to, actively infected with, or recovered from COVID-19 were included in the dataset. Sample metadata almost always included a de-identified subject ID, COVID-19 status, age in years and sex. Samples were obtained from the ongoing ImmuneRACE study (first 160 participants) and from 1,254 subjects provided by 6 global collaborators. The repertoires were made available in a free public database intended to serve as a resource for research on the immune response to SARS-CoV-2. The prospective study material was composed of cDNA or gDNA derived from T cells, B-cell-depleted T cells, or PBMCs. Here is what the overall study found, with its caveats: How much clinical and demographic metadata was included differed by source and by participant, and the metadata was provided uncurated.

Whole blood was collected in K2EDTA tubes by collaborating institutions according to the institutions' own protocols. For TCRbeta analysis, collaborators shipped samples as frozen whole blood, isolated PBMCs, or DNA extracted from either of those sample types. The germline V gene sets CDR1 to SNHLY and CDR2 to FYNNEI. Ends trimmed: V by 6 bases, J by 5 bases; bases unmatched to a gene: 2. The cysteine opens and the phenylalanine closes a CDR3 of 13 amino acids. Of all the DNA, just the CDR3 is kept, 39 bases in frame from base 1. As regards this clone: It has no known antigen specificity. One base away there is no much larger clone; base qualities are not given.

TCRbeta CDR3 regions were amplified from genomic DNA by means of the immunoSEQ Assay, a bias-controlled multiplex PCR. Under the source paper's analysis protocol: Within the assay, amplification of reference gene primers was used to estimate how many nucleated cells each sample contained. Sequence reads were collapsed and filtered to measure the absolute abundance of every unique TCRbeta CDR3 rearrangement. Productive Simpson clonality was computed per sample as the square root of Simpson's diversity index over productive rearrangements. The immuneACCESS repertoire file appears here via TCRdb, limited to in-frame rearrangements. These files lack a portion of the clones; in checked studies, under half of the deficit traces to unresolved V genes, and the cause of the others is not known. V, J and clone size are taken as reported in that table, and D and trimming were inferred from the DNA itself. This sample comprises approximately 470,000 clones, over 75% of them detected only once. Approximately 2.9% of the sample goes to the ten largest clones.

What was sequenced was peripheral blood. The sequence was collected from a human donor in a cohort sampled during active COVID-19. The rearrangement joined TRBV2 to TRBJ1-5, and TRBD1 matches 9 of the central bases. CDR3 reads: CASRGQGYQPQHF. At the DNA level, the sequence is TGTGCCAGCAGGGGACAGGGTTATCAGCCCCAGCATTTT. With all but the CDR3 taken from the reference TRBV2 and TRBJ1-5 genes, the full variable domain is: EPEVTQTPSHQVTQMGQEVILRCVPISNHLYFYWYRQILGQKVEFLVSFYNNEISEKSEIFDDQFSVERPDGSNFTLKIRSTKLEDSAMYFCASRGQGYQPQHFGDGTRLSIL.